This T cell receptor (beta chain) emerged from a study of blood T cell repertoires in COVID-19. Study as a whole: Samples representing acute and convalescent COVID-19 were sourced from the United States, Italy and Spain. T cells, B-cell-depleted T cells, or PBMCs supplied cDNA or gDNA.

This clone was recorded once. Under the authors' procedure: Using reference gene primer amplification, nucleated cell counts were estimated. Measured with immunoSEQ multiplex PCR; TCRdb has only the in-frame clones, and not every one. V and J calls plus clone size are reproduced from that table; the DNA served to infer D and trimming. This sample yields about 300,000 clones, of which around four fifths are seen a single time; approximately 1.2% belongs to the top ten. The source of this sequence is a woman in her forties or fifties with acute or convalescent COVID-19. Input material: peripheral blood.

The CDR3 protein is CAISETSGRNIQYF. CDR3 nucleotide sequence: TGTGCCATCAGTGAGACTAGCGGGAGAAACATTCAGTACTTC. The rearrangement links TRBV10-3 to TRBJ2-4, with 11 bases lining up with TRBD2. Losses at the gene ends were 2 bases for V and 6 bases for J; bases not matched to a gene: 0. CDR3 length: 14 residues. Germline CDR1 is ENHRY and CDR2 is SYGVKD.